The sequence of this TCR beta chain was determined in a study of blood T cell repertoires in COVID-19. For the study at large: Sample material is recorded as cDNA or gDNA derived from T cells, B-cell-depleted T cells, or PBMCs.

Note on this clone: At the DNA level, this CDR3 is encoded by other sequences in the same sample as well.

The table came from immunoSEQ multiplex PCR; TCRdb's copy has only in-frame clones and leaves some out. The table shows about 240,000 clones, with about 85% occurring only once. Germline-derived CDR1 and CDR2 are MNHNS and SASEGT. This CDR3 is 13 amino acids long. The V gene lost 0 bases and the J gene lost 5 bases, with 7 bases spanning the gap. Sequencing used peripheral blood. The V and J genes are TRBV6-1 and TRBJ1-2; D uncertain. The TCR comes from a woman in her forties or fifties with COVID-19, enrolled during active disease. The CDR3 loop reads CASSEARGYGYTF. CDR3 sequence (DNA): TGTGCCAGCAGTGAAGCGCGGGGATATGGCTACACCTTC.